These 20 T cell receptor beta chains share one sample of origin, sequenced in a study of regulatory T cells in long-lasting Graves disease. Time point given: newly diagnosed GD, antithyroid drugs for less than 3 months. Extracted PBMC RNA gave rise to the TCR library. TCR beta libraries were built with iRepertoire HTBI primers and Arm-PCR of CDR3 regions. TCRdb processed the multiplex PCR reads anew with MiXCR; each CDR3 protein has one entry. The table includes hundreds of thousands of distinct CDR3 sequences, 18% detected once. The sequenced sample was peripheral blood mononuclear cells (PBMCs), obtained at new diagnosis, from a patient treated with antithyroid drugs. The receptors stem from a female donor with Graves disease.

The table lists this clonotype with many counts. The CDR3 DNA follows: TGCAGTGCTCGGGCCCTTAATGAAAAACTGTTTTTT. Amino acid sequence: CSARALNEKLFF. The chain recombines TRBV20-1 with TRBJ1-4; no clear D. CDR3 length: 12 residues. Germline assignment: CDR1 DFQATT and CDR2 SNEGSKA (reference sequence). The V end was cut by 5 bases, the J end by 4 bases, with 8 bases between.

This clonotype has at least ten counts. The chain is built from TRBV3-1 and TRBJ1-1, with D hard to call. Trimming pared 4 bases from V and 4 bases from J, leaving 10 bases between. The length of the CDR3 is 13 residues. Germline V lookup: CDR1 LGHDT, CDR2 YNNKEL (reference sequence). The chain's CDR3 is CASSLTSGTEAFF. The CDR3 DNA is TGTGCCAGCAGCCTAACTTCGGGCACTGAAGCTTTCTTT.

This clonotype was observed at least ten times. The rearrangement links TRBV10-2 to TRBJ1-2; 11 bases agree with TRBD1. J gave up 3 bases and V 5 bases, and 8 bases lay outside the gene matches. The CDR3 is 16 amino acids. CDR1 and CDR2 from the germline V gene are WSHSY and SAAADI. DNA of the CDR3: TGCGCCAGCAGTAGGACAGGGGGCGCGGGTGACTATGGCTACACCTTC. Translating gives CASSRTGGAGDYGYTF.

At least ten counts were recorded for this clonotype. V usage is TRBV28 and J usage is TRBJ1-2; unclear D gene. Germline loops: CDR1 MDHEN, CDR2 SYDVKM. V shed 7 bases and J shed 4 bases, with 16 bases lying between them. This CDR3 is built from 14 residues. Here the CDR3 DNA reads TGTGCCAGCACGGTGGGCAGCCTTCCCTATGGCTACACCTTC. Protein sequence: CASTVGSLPYGYTF.

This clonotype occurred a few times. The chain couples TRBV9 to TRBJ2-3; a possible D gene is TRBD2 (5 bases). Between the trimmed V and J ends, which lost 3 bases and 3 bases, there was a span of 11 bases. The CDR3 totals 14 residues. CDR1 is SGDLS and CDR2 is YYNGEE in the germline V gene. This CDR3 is CASSARGQTDTQYF. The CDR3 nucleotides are TGTGCCAGCAGCGCCCGAGGGCAGACAGATACGCAGTATTTT.

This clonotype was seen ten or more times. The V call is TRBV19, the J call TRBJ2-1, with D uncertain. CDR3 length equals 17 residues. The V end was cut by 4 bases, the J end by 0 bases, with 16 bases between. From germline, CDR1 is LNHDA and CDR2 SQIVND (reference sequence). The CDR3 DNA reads TGTGCCAGTAGTAAAGGTAAGCGCCGAAGCTCCTACAATGAGCAGTTCTTC. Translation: CASSKGKRRSSYNEQFF.

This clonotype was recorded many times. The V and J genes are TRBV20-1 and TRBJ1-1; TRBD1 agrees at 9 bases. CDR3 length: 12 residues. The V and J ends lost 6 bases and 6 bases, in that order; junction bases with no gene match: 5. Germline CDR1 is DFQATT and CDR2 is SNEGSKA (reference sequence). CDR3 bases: TGCAGTGCAAAACAGGGGGCAGCTGAAGCTTTCTTT. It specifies CSAKQGAAEAFF.

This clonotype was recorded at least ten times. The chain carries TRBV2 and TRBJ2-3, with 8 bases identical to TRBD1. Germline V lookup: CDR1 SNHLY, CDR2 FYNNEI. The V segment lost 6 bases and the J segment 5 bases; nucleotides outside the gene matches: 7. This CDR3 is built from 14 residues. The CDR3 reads CASSQDRVGDTQYF. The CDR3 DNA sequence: TGTGCCAGCAGCCAGGACAGGGTGGGAGATACGCAGTATTTT.

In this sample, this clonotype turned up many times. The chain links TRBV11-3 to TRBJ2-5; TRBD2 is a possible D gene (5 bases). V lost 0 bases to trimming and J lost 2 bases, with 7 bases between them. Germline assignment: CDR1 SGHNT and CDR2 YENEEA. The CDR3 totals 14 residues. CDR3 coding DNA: TGTGCCAGCAGCTTAGACCCGGGGCAAGAGACCCAGTACTTC. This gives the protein CASSLDPGQETQYF.

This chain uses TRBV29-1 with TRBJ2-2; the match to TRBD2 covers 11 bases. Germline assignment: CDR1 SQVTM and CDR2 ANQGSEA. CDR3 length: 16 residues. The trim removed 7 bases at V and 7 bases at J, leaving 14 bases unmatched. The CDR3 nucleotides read TGCAGCGCTGAGGTTAGCGGGAGGGCCTCGGTCGGGGAGCTGTTTTTT. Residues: CSAEVSGRASVGELFF.

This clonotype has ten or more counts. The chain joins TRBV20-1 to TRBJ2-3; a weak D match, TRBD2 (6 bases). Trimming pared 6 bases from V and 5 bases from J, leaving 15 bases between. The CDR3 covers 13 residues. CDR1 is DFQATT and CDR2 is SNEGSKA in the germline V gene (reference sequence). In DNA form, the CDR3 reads TGCAGTGCGATCTCGTGGGGGGAAGATACGCAGTATTTT. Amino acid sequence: CSAISWGEDTQYF.

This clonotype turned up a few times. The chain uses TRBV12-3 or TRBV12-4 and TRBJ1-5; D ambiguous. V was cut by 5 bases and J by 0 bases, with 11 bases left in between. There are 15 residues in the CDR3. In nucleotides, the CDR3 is TGTGCCAGCAGTCGCTTCCGGGATAGCAATCAGCCCCAGCATTTT. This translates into CASSRFRDSNQPQHF.

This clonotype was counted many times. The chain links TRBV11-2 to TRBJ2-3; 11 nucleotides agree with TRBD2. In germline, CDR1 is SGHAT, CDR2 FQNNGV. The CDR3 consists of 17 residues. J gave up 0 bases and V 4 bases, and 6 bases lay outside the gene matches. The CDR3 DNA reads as TGTGCCAGCAGCTCGTGGGGACTAGCGGATAGCACAGATACGCAGTATTTT. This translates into CASSSWGLADSTDTQYF.

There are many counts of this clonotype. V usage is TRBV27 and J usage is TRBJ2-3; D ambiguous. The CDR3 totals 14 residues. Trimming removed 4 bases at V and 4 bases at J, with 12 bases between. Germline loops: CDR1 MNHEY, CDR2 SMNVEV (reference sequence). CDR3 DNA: TGTGCCAGCAGTTACCAAGAGGCCGCAGATACGCAGTATTTT. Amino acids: CASSYQEAADTQYF.

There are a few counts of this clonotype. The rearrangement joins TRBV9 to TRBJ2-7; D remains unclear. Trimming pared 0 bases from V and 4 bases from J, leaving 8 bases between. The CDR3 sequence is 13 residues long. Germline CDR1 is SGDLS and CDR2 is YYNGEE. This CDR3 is CASSVDGKYEQYF. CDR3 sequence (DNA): TGTGCCAGCAGCGTAGACGGCAAGTACGAGCAGTACTTC. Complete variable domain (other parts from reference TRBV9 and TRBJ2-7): DSGVTQTPKHLITATGQRVTLRCSPRSGDLSVYWYQQSLDQGLQFLIQYYNGEERAKGNILERFSAQQFPDLHSELNLSSLELGDSALYFCASSVDGKYEQYFGPGTRLTVT.

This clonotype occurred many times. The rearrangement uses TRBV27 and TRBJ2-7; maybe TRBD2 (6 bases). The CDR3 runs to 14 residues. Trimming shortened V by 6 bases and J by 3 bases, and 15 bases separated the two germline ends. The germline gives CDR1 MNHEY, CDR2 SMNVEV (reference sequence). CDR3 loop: CASRKQGAGYEQYF. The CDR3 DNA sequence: TGTGCCAGCAGGAAGCAGGGAGCGGGCTACGAGCAGTACTTC.

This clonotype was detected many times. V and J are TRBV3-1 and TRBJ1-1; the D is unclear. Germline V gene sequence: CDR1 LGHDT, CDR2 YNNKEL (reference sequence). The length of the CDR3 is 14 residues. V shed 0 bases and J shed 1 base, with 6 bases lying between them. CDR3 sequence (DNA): TGTGCCAGCAGCCAAGAACACTGGAACACTGAAGCTTTCTTT. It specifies CASSQEHWNTEAFF.

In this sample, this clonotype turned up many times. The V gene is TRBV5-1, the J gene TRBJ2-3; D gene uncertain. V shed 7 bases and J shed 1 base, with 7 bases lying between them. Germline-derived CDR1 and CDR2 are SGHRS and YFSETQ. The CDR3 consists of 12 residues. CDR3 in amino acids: CASGKGTDTQYF. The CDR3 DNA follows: TGCGCCAGCGGGAAGGGCACAGATACGCAGTATTTT. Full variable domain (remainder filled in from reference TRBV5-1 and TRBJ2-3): KAGVTQTPRYLIKTRGQQVTLSCSPISGHRSVSWYQQTPGQGLQFLFEYFSETQRNKGNFPGRFSGRQFSNSRSEMNVSTLELGDSALYLCASGKGTDTQYFGPGTRLTVL.

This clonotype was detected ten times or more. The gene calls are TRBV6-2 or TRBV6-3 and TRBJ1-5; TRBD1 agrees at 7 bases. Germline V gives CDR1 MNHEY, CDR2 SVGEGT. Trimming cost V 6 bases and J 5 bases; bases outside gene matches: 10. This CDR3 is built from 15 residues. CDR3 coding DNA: TGTGCCAGCAGAAGGACAGGTAGGGGTTATCAGCCCCAGCATTTT. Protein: CASRRTGRGYQPQHF.

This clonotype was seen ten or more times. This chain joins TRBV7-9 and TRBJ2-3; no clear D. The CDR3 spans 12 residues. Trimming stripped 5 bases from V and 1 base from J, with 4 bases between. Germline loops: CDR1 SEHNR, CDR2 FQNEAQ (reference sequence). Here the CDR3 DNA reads TGTGCCAGCAGCCAGGGCACAGATACGCAGTATTTT. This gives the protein CASSQGTDTQYF.